This TCR beta chain was sequenced for a study of blood T cell repertoires in COVID-19. Study-level information: There were acute and convalescent COVID-19 samples, and they came from the United States, Italy and Spain.

Original analysis: Reference gene primer amplification yielded estimated nucleated cell counts. Data came from immunoSEQ multiplex PCR; TCRdb stores just in-frame clones and leaves some out. For V, J and clone size, that table is used; D and trimming come from the DNA. The sample records 60,000 to 90,000 clones, 84% being singletons. Germline CDR1 reads SGHDN; CDR2 reads FVKESK. This CDR3 is 15 amino acids long. J gave up 9 bases and V 3 bases, and 7 bases lay outside the gene matches. This receptor was identified in a middle-aged man with acute or convalescent COVID-19. The sequencing sample was made of peripheral blood. V is TRBV14 and J is TRBJ2-1, with 11 positions matching TRBD1. The CDR3 loop reads CASSQDRGRHIEQFF. The CDR3 coding sequence is TGTGCCAGCAGCCAGGACAGGGGGCGTCATATTGAGCAGTTCTTC. Variable domain in full (rest from reference TRBV14 and TRBJ2-1): EAGVTQFPSHSVIEKGQTVTLRCDPISGHDNLYWYRRVMGKEIKFLLHFVKESKQDESGMPNNRFLAERTGGTYSTLKVQPAELEDSGVYFCASSQDRGRHIEQFFGPGTRLTVL.